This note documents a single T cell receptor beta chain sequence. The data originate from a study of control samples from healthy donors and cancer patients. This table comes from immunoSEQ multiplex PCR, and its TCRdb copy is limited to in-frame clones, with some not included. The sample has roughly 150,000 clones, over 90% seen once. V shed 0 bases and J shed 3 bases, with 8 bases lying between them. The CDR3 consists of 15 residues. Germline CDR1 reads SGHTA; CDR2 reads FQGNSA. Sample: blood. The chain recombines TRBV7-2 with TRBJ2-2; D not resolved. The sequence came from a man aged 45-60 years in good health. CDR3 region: CASSLAMADTGELFF. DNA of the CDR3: TGTGCCAGCAGCTTAGCGATGGCAGACACCGGGGAGCTGTTTTTT.